This TCR beta chain is drawn from a study of T cells after yellow fever vaccination. The table lists this clonotype with many counts. Its target is not known. Overall study findings and caveats: Reappearance after the booster was observed for most primary-vaccination clones (roughly 96% CD4, about 91% CD8).

The CDR3 runs 15 residues. Looked up from germline, CDR1 is SGHRS and CDR2 is YFSETQ. V trimming: 0 bases; J trimming: 7 bases; junction bases outside the gene matches: 4. TCRdb itself ran the 5' RACE reads through MiXCR, one entry per CDR3 protein. This table holds 250,000 to 400,000 distinct CDR3 sequences, 3.5% to 4.5% found once. The sequence was collected from a man between 18 and 29 years old who received the YFV17D yellow fever vaccine. The sequencing here drew on PBMCs, taken 15 days after the yellow fever booster vaccination. V usage is TRBV5-1 and J usage is TRBJ1-6; 7 nucleotides agree with TRBD1. CDR3 DNA sequence: TGCGCCAGCAGCTTGGGGGGACAGATAAATTCACCCCTCCACTTT. Protein product: CASSLGGQINSPLHF.